The 3 T cell receptor beta chains in this list originate from one sample, sequenced in a study of regulatory T cells in long-lasting Graves disease. The TCR beta library used iRepertoire HTBI primers with Arm-PCR amplification of CDR3. TCRdb fed the multiplex PCR reads into MiXCR, producing one record per CDR3 protein. The sample records a few hundred thousand distinct CDR3 sequences, roughly 12% being singletons. Indicated time point: newly diagnosed GD, antithyroid drugs for less than 3 months. PBMCs provided the RNA from which the TCR library was made. This same sample was also taken into another study, of T cells in Graves' hyperthyroidism and ophthalmopathy.

The sequences come from peripheral blood mononuclear cells (PBMCs), collected at new diagnosis, from a patient treated with antithyroid drugs. The receptors originated from a man between 25 and 39 years old with Graves disease.

This clonotype was seen only a few times. The V call is TRBV20-1, the J call TRBJ2-7; D ambiguous. This CDR3 is 15 amino acids long. V lost 0 bases and J 0 bases, leaving 12 bases between the germline ends. Germline CDR1 reads DFQATT; CDR2 reads SNEGSKA (reference sequence). Here the CDR3 reads CSARDLGGSSYEQYF. The CDR3 coding sequence is TGCAGTGCTAGAGATCTCGGCGGATCCTCCTACGAGCAGTACTTC.

A remark on this clonotype: Just one base apart from a much larger clone, this may be a read error. This chain joins TRBV7-2 and TRBJ2-2, with D perhaps TRBD2 (6 bases). Germline V gene data show CDR1 as SGHTA and CDR2 as FQGNSA. Trimming pared 8 bases from V and 4 bases from J, leaving 17 bases between. The CDR3 is 15 amino acids. In nucleotides, the CDR3 is TGTGCCAGCGGTTCCTTAGCGGATGTCACCGGGGAGCTGTTTTTT. Translated, it gives CASGSLADVTGELFF.

Details on this clonotype: The CDR3 end shows no conserved phenylalanine or tryptophan, and so a read error is likely. The V call is TRBV7-2, the J call TRBJ1-6; D is unresolved. The CDR3 runs 11 residues. With 6 bases removed from V and 7 bases from J, the gap between germline ends came to 4 bases. The V gene's germline CDR1 is SGHTA and CDR2 FQGNSA. CDR3 in amino acids: CASRGNSPLHS. The CDR3 nucleotides are TGTGCCAGCAGAGGGAATTCACCCCTCCACTCT.